The T cell receptor (beta chain) under discussion was sequenced for a study of response to subunit inactivated influenza vaccine (dated by TCRdb to 2016 to 2019). Broadly, across the study: The study used deep quantitative T cell receptor repertoire profiling to track responses to a trivalent subunit inactivated influenza vaccine. Study-wide findings and limitations: The authors proposed that each seasonal influenza vaccination may bring in only a limited number of new T cells.

The CDR3 runs 15 amino acids, cysteine and phenylalanine included. Only the CDR3 part of the read is kept: 45 bases, read in frame from the first base. V loses 0 bases of germline sequence and J loses 4 bases, and the interval between the two ends is 14 bases. The germline V gene (reference sequence) gives CDR1 as DFQATT and CDR2 as SNEGSKA. Comments on this clonotype: It lacks a known antigen. Qualities for individual bases were not recorded, and no much larger clone is one base off.

The sample's time point label, decoded: approximately 40 days after influenza vaccine administration. Libraries were built with RT-PCR. The sequencer was an Illumina HiSeq 2500. TCRdb reprocessed the public reads (quality trimming at Q25 with fastp, clone calling with MiXCR) and kept in-frame beta chains. Entries that share a CDR3 protein sequence are merged under the most common genes and DNA. Counted in this sample were 430,000 or so distinct CDR3 sequences; 10% to 11% of them appeared once. The ten largest account for about 12% of the sample. The specimen was PBMCs from blood, collected 45 days after vaccination. The chain is made from TRBV20-1 and TRBJ2-3; no confident D gene assignment can be made. The source is a man over 45 who received an inactivated influenza vaccine. Donor details come from another sample of the same person, matched by shared clones. The CDR3 reads CSAREPRRGADTQYF. Read as DNA, the sequence is TGCAGTGCTAGAGAGCCACGGCGTGGAGCAGATACGCAGTATTTT.